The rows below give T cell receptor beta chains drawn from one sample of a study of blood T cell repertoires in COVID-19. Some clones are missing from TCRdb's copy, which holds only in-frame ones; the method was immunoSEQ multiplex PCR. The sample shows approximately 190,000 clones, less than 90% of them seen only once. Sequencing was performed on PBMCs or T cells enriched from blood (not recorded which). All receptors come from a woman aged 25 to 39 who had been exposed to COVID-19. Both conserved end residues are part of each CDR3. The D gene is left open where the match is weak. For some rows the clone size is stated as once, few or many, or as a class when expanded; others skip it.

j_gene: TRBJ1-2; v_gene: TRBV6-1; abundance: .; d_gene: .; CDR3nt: TGTGCCAGCGGTGACCTCGAGCTTTACTATGGCTACACCTTC; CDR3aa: CASGDLELYYGYTF
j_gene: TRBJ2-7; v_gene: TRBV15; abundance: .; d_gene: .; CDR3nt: TGTGCCACCTCCGTTCTGACTACAGGGAACTCCTACGAGCAGTACTTC; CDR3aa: CATSVLTTGNSYEQYF
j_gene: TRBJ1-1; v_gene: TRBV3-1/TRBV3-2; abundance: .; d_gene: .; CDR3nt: TGTGCCAGCAGCGGGCAGGTCGCGGGGCAAGGTGAAGCTTTCTTT; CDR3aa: CASSGQVAGQGEAFF
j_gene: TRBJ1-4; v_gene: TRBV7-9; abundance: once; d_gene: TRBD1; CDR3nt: TGTGCCAGCAGCGCACCGACAGGGGCTAATGAAAAACTGTTTTTT; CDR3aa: CASSAPTGANEKLFF
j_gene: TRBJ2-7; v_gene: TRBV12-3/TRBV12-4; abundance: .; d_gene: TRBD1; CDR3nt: TGTGCCAGCAGTTTAAGACAGGGTCGCGAGCAGTACTTC; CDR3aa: CASSLRQGREQYF
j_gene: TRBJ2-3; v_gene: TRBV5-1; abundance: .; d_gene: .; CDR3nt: TGCGCCAGCAGCTTGGTCGGGGGTGGCACAGATACGCAGTATTTT; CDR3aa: CASSLVGGGTDTQYF
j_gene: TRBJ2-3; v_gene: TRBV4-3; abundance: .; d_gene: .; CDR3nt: TGCGCCAGCAGCCAAGGCGGGGGCCAGGTGAGCACAGATACGCAGTATTTT; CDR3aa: CASSQGGGQVSTDTQYF
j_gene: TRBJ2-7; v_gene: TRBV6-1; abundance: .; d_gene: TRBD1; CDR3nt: TGTGCCAGCAGTGATGGGACAGGGATTTACGAGCAGTACTTC; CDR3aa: CASSDGTGIYEQYF
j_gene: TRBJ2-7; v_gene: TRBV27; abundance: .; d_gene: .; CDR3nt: TGTGCCAGCTCATCCGGAACGTCAGGTATCCTCCAATACGAGCAGTACTTC; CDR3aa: CASSSGTSGILQYEQYF
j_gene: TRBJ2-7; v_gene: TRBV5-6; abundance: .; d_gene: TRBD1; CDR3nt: TGTGCCAGCAGCTCCTTGGGACAGGGGTTGTTGTACGAGCAGTACTTC; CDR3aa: CASSSLGQGLLYEQYF
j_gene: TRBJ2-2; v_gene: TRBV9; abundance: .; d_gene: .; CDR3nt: TGTGCCAGCAGCGCCGTTACCGGGGAGCTGTTTTTT; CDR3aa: CASSAVTGELFF